The T cell receptor beta chain described here comes from a study of blood T cell repertoires in COVID-19. Whole-study context: Samples of COVID-19 (acute and convalescent) were obtained from the United States, Italy and Spain. PBMCs, B-cell-depleted T cells, or T cells were the source of the cDNA or gDNA that made up the material.

Sequencing used immunoSEQ multiplex PCR; TCRdb keeps in-frame clones, though not all of them. The sample consists of 130,000 to 150,000 clones, around 84% of them appearing once. This CDR3 region has 14 residues. Germline assignment: CDR1 MDHEN and CDR2 SYDVKM. V shed 4 bases and J 2 bases; nucleotides not matched to a gene: 4. The TCR sequence derives from a human donor in a cohort sampled during active COVID-19. The V call is TRBV28, the J call TRBJ1-2; TRBD1 matches at 7 bases. Material for sequencing was peripheral blood. The CDR3 bases are TGTGCCAGCAGTTCACAGGGGATCAACTATGGCTACACCTTC. It specifies CASSSQGINYGYTF.